These 17 T cell receptor beta chains share one sample of origin, sequenced in a study of T cells in Graves' hyperthyroidism and ophthalmopathy. Authors of the study amplified TCR beta CDR3 regions from RNA transcripts. The study used the HTBI primer set for a first-round RT-PCR of the TCR CDR3. TCRdb re-analysed the multiplex PCR reads in MiXCR, keeping a single row per CDR3 protein. The sample lists 550,000 to 800,000 distinct CDR3 sequences; about 17% were seen once. The specimen sequenced was blood. These receptors originate from a man aged 18 to 29 with Graves' hyperthyroidism.

This chain connects TRBV6-2 or TRBV6-3 to TRBJ1-2; D is undetermined. From germline, CDR1 is MNHEY and CDR2 SVGEGT. The CDR3 loop spans 11 amino acids. The ends were cut back, 3 bases at V and 7 bases at J, with 6 bases in the middle. The CDR3 spells CASSYGGGYTF. The CDR3 bases are TGTGCCAGCAGTTATGGCGGTGGCTACACCTTC.

This clonotype was counted between two and nine times. The CDR3 region is CASRLDSEANYGYTF. The CDR3 DNA sequence: TGTGCCAGCAGGCTAGACAGCGAAGCTAACTATGGCTACACCTTC. The chain recombines TRBV2 with TRBJ1-2; tentatively, D is TRBD1 (5 bases). The germline V gene has CDR1 SNHLY and CDR2 FYNNEI. CDR3 length equals 15 residues. V gave up 6 bases and J gave up 0 bases, with 14 bases separating them.

This clonotype was found a few times. The chain links TRBV18 to TRBJ2-1; 13 nucleotides line up with TRBD2. The germline CDR1 and CDR2 sequences are KGHSH and LQKENI. V lost 5 bases, J lost 8 bases, and 6 bases stayed unmatched. The CDR3 has 15 residues. The chain's CDR3 is CASSIRLAGGDEQFF. The DNA of the CDR3 is TGTGCCAGCTCAATCCGACTAGCGGGAGGCGATGAGCAGTTCTTC.

This clonotype has a count of ten or more. The chain employs TRBV28 and TRBJ2-3; the D gene is possibly TRBD2 (5 bases). Germline V gene lookup returns CDR1 MDHEN and CDR2 SYDVKM. This CDR3 has 15 residues. Trimming removed 6 bases from V and 0 bases from J, with 13 bases in between. CDR3 protein: CASSGSGKSTDTQYF. In DNA form, the CDR3 reads TGTGCCAGCAGCGGAAGCGGTAAAAGCACAGATACGCAGTATTTT.

This clonotype was seen repeatedly, ten times or more. This chain connects TRBV18 to TRBJ2-1; no firm D call. Per germline, CDR1 KGHSH and CDR2 LQKENI. Between the trimmed V and J ends, which lost 3 bases and 8 bases, there was a span of 14 bases. This CDR3 is 14 amino acids long. The DNA of the CDR3 is TGTGCCAGCTCACCGGGTGCCTTTCGAGATGAGCAGTTCTTC. Protein: CASSPGAFRDEQFF.

This clonotype was seen a few times. The chain links TRBV6-1 to TRBJ2-1; possibly TRBD2 for D (6 bases). Per germline, CDR1 MNHNS and CDR2 SASEGT. The V end lost 7 bases, the J end lost 7 bases, and 8 bases lay between the germline ends. The CDR3 runs to 11 residues. CDR3 DNA sequence: TGTGCCAGCAAGGCGGGAAATGAGCAGTTCTTC. It translates to CASKAGNEQFF.

This clonotype occurred many times. The rearrangement joins TRBV20-1 to TRBJ2-7; D not resolved. Germline CDR1 reads DFQATT; CDR2 reads SNEGSKA (reference sequence). V was shortened by 6 bases and J by 6 bases, with 15 bases between the two germline ends. CDR3 size: 12 residues. The CDR3: CSATNVRSEQYF. Here the CDR3 DNA reads TGCAGTGCAACGAACGTGAGGAGCGAGCAGTACTTC.

This clonotype was counted between two and nine times. The rearrangement links TRBV10-3 to TRBJ1-4; the D gene is possibly TRBD1 (5 bases). The germline V gene has CDR1 ENHRY and CDR2 SYGVKD. The CDR3 runs 15 residues. V was clipped by 3 bases and J by 3 bases, with 11 bases between them. CDR3 nucleotides: TGTGCCATCAGTGATGCGAGGGGTTCTAATGAAAAACTGTTTTTT. It yields the protein CAISDARGSNEKLFF.

This clonotype was detected ten times or more. J is TRBJ2-1 and V is TRBV28; D is ambiguous. This CDR3 has 15 residues. From germline, CDR1 is MDHEN and CDR2 SYDVKM. V was pared by 1 base and J by 0 bases, with 7 bases between. CDR3: CASSLFESSYNEQFF. CDR3 coding DNA: TGTGCCAGCAGTTTATTCGAGAGCTCCTACAATGAGCAGTTCTTC.

This sequence joins TRBV4-3 and TRBJ1-4; 10 nucleotides match TRBD1. Losses at the gene ends were 4 bases for V and 3 bases for J; bases not matched to a gene: 11. The CDR3 runs 18 residues. In germline, CDR1 is LGHNA, CDR2 YSLEER. CDR3 nucleotide sequence: TGCGCCAGCAGCCGTTCCCGGGACAGGGGCGCGTCTAATGAAAAACTGTTTTTT. This gives the protein CASSRSRDRGASNEKLFF.

The chain has TRBV28 and TRBJ1-4; tentative D call: TRBD1 (5 bases). CDR1 is MDHEN, CDR2 SYDVKM, per germline. With 3 bases removed from V and 7 bases from J, the gap between germline ends came to 15 bases. This CDR3 comprises 15 residues. CDR3 nucleotides: TGTGCCAGCAGTTTGAGTTTCAGGGAAGCTGAAAAACTGTTTTTT. Residues: CASSLSFREAEKLFF.

The V call is TRBV20-1, the J call TRBJ1-3; D not resolved. Germline CDR1 and CDR2: DFQATT and SNEGSKA (reference sequence). There are 14 residues in the CDR3. V lost 0 bases to trimming and J lost 4 bases, with 10 bases between them. The CDR3 coding sequence is TGCAGTGCTAGAGATCGAATCGGCGGAAACACCATATATTTT. Protein product: CSARDRIGGNTIYF.

This clonotype was seen at least ten times. The V gene is TRBV11-2, the J gene TRBJ1-6, with D perhaps TRBD1 (5 bases). CDR3 length equals 15 residues. The germline gives CDR1 SGHAT, CDR2 FQNNGV. V gave up 5 bases and J gave up 8 bases, with 16 bases separating them. CDR3 DNA: TGTGCCAGCAGCGATGGACCAGGGTGGGATTCACCCCTCCACTTT. It encodes CASSDGPGWDSPLHF. The variable domain in full, with the rest retrieved from reference TRBV11-2 and TRBJ1-6, is EAGVAQSPRYKIIEKRQSVAFWCNPISGHATLYWYQQILGQGPKLLIQFQNNGVVDDSQLPKDRFSAERLKGVDSTLKIQPAKLEDSAVYLCASSDGPGWDSPLHFGNGTRLTVT.

This clonotype was recorded at least ten times. The genes are TRBV28 and TRBJ2-1; 11 bases fit TRBD2. V lost 10 bases to trimming and J lost 9 bases; unmatched junction nucleotides: 14. The CDR3 totals 15 residues. CDR1 is MDHEN and CDR2 is SYDVKM in the germline V gene. CDR3 sequence: CATFRLAGSASEQFF. The CDR3 DNA follows: TGTGCCACCTTTAGACTAGCGGGGTCAGCGAGTGAGCAGTTCTTC.

This clonotype was counted ten times or more. The DNA for the CDR3 is TGTGCCAGCAGCACGGGGGATCTGCGTGGCTACACCTTC. Translated: CASSTGDLRGYTF. This chain uses TRBV28 with TRBJ1-2; weak D call: TRBD1 (5 bases). CDR1 and CDR2 from the germline V gene are MDHEN and SYDVKM. The CDR3 length is 13 residues. V lost 6 bases to trimming and J lost 7 bases, with 15 bases between them.

This clonotype was detected many times. V usage is TRBV12-3 or TRBV12-4 and J usage is TRBJ1-1; D remains ambiguous. V lost 0 bases and J 1 base, leaving 3 bases between the germline ends. This CDR3 region has 13 residues. CDR3 amino acids: CASSLAWNTEAFF. For the CDR3, the DNA is TGTGCCAGCAGTTTAGCTTGGAACACTGAAGCTTTCTTT.

The chain has TRBV7-3 and TRBJ2-2; the D is unclear. The germline V gene encodes CDR1 SGHTA and CDR2 FQGTGA. The V gene lost 5 bases and the J gene lost 6 bases, with 16 bases spanning the gap. The CDR3 extends over 15 amino acids. The CDR3 loop is CASSPDFARSGELFF. CDR3 nucleotides: TGTGCCAGCAGCCCTGACTTTGCGAGGTCCGGGGAGCTGTTTTTT.